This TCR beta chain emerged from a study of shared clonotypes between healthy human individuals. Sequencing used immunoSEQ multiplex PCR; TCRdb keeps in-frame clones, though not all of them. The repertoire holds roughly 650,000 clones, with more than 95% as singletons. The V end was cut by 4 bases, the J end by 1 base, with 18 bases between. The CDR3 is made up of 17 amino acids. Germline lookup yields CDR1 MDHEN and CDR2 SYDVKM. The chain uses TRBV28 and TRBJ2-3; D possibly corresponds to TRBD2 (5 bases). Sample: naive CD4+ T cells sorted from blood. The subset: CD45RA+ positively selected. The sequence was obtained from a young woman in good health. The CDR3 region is CASSSLLVLSGTDTQYF. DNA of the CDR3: TGTGCCAGCAGTTCGCTACTAGTATTATCGGGCACAGATACGCAGTATTTT.